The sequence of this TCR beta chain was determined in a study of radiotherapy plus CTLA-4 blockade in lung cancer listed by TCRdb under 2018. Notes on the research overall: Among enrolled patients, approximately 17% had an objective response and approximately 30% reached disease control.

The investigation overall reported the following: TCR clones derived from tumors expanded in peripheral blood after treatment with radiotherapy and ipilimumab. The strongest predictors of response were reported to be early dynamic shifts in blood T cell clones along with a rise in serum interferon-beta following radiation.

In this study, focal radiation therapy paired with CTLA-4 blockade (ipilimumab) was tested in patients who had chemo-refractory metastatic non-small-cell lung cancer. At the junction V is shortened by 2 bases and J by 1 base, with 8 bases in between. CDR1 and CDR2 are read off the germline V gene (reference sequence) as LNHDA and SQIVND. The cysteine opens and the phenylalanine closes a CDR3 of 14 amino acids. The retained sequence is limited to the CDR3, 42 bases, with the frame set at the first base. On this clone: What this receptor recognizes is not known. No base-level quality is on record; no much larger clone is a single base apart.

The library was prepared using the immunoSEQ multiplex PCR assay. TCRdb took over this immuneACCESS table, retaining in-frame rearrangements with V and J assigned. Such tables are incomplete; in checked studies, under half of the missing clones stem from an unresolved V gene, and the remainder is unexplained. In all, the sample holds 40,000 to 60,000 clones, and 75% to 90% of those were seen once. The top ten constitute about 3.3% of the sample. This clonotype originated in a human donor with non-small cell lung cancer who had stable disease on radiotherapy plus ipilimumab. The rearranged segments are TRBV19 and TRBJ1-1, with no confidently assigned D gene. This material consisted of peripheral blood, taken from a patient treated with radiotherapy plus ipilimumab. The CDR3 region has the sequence CASSIWATNTEAFF. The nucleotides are TGTGCCAGTAGTATATGGGCCACGAACACTGAAGCTTTCTTT.